This T cell receptor beta chain was sequenced during a study of blood T cell repertoires in COVID-19. Clones were sequenced by immunoSEQ multiplex PCR, and TCRdb holds only the in-frame ones, with some missing. The data contain almost 200,000 clones, approximately 88% of them seen just once; the ten biggest clones take up approximately 8%. Trimming cost V 1 base and J 4 bases, with 7 bases left between them. The CDR3 sequence is 13 residues long. Germline V gives CDR1 SGHAT, CDR2 FQNNGV. Source material: PBMCs or T cells enriched from blood (not recorded which). The genes are TRBV11-2 and TRBJ1-2; D is uncertain. The receptor's source is a woman aged 18-29 years who had recovered from COVID-19. The CDR3, as DNA: TGTGCCAGCAGCTTAGTACAGACCTATGGCTACACCTTC. Translation: CASSLVQTYGYTF.